This T cell receptor (beta chain) was identified in a study of T cells expressing NK-cell markers. On the study more broadly: Underlying the TCR beta repertoires were sorted CD3+CD56+NKG2C+, CD3+CD56+NKG2C- and CD3+CD56-NKG2C+ T cells. Sequenced donors, eight in total, included seven who were HCMV-seropositive and one who was seronegative. Overall study findings and caveats: Dominant NKG2C+ clonotypes accounted for about 1.0-8% of CD8+ T cells in more than 5 donors. Among several donors, these clonotypes also ranked first in the CD3+CD56-NKG2C+ fraction.

About this clonotype itself: Its antigen is not known.

The germline gives CDR1 SQVTM, CDR2 ANQGSEA. This CDR3 is built from 16 residues. TCRdb re-called the 5' RACE reads and gives one entry per CDR3 protein, without DNA. The sample has roughly 280,000 distinct CDR3 sequences. Material: blood T cells: a sorted CD56 or NKG2C T cell subset, CD4+ or CD8+ T cells, or bulk PBMC T cells (not recorded which). The chain joins TRBV29-1 to TRBJ2-1; TCRdb's assignment of TRBD2 cannot be checked, as there is no DNA. The receptor's source is a man between 18 and 29 years old in good health. CDR3 sequence: CSVDPSGGGGYNEQFF.